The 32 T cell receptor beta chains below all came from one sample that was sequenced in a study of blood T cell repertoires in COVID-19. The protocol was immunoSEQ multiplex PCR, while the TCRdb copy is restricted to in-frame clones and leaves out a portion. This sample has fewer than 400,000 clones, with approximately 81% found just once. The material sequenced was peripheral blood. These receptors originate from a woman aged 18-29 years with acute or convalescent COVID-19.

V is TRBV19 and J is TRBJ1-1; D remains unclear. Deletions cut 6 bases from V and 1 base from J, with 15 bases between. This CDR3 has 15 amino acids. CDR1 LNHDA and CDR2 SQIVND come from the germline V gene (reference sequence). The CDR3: CASSLDIRGNTEAFF. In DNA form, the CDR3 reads TGTGCCAGTAGCTTAGACATACGGGGGAACACTGAAGCTTTCTTT.

CDR3 in amino acids: CASSFPGVGNYEQYF. The CDR3 DNA reads as TGCGCCAGCAGCTTCCCAGGGGTAGGGAACTACGAGCAGTACTTC. The rearrangement uses TRBV5-1 and TRBJ2-7, with D possibly matching TRBD1 (6 bases). The V and J ends lost 2 bases and 3 bases respectively, with 15 bases between them. The CDR3 sequence is 15 residues long. The germline gives CDR1 SGHRS, CDR2 YFSETQ. Using reference TRBV5-1 and TRBJ2-7 for the parts outside the CDR3, the full variable domain is KAGVTQTPRYLIKTRGQQVTLSCSPISGHRSVSWYQQTPGQGLQFLFEYFSETQRNKGNFPGRFSGRQFSNSRSEMNVSTLELGDSALYLCASSFPGVGNYEQYFGPGTRLTVT.

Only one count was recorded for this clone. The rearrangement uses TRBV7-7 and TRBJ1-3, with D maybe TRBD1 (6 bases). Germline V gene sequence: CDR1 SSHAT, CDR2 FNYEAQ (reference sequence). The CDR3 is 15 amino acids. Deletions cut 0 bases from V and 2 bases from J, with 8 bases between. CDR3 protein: CASSLAAGAGNTIYF. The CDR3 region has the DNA TGTGCCAGCAGCTTAGCAGCAGGGGCTGGAAACACCATATATTTT.

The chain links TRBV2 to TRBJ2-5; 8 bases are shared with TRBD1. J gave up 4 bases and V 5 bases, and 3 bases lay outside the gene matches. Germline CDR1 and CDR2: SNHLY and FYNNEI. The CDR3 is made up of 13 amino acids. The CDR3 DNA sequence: TGTGCCAGCAGTCTCGACAGGGGAGAGACCCAGTACTTC. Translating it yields CASSLDRGETQYF.

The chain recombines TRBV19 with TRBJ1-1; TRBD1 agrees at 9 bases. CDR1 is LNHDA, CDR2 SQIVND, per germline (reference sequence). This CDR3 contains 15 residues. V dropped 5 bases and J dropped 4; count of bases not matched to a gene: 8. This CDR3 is CASSSGTGITTEAFF. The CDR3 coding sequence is TGTGCCAGTAGTTCCGGGACAGGGATTACCACTGAAGCTTTCTTT.

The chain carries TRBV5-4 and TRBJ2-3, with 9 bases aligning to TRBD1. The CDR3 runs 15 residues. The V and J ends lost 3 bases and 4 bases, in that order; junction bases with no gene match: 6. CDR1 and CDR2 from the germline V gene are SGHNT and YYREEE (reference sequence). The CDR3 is CASSSGTGRPDTQYF. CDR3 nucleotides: TGTGCCAGCAGCTCGGGGACAGGGAGACCAGATACGCAGTATTTT.

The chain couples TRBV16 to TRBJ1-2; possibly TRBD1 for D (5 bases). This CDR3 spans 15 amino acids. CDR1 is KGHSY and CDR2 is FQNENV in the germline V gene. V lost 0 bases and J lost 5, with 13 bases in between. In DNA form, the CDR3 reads TGTGCCAGCAGCCAATCGCTGGGAACAGGTTATGGCTACACCTTC. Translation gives CASSQSLGTGYGYTF.

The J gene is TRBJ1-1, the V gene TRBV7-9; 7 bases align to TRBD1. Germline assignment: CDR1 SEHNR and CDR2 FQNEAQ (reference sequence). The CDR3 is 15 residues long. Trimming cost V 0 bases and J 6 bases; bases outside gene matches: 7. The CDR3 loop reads CASSLADRVGAEAFF. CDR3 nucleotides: TGTGCCAGCAGCTTAGCAGACAGGGTAGGCGCTGAAGCTTTCTTT.

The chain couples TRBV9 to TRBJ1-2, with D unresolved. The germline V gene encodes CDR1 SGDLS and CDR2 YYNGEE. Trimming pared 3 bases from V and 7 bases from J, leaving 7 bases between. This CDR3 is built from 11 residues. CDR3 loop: CASSAGSGYTF. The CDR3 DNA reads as TGTGCCAGCAGCGCAGGATCTGGCTACACCTTC.

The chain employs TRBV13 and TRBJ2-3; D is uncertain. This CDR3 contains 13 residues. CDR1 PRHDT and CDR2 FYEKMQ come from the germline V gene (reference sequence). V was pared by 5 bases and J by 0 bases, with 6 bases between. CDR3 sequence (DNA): TGTGCCAGCAGCCGAGCCAGCACAGATACGCAGTATTTT. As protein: CASSRASTDTQYF.

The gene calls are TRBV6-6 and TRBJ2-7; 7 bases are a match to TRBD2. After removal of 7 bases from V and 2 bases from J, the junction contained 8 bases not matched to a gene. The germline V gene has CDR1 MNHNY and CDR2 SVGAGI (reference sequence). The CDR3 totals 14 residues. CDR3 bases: TGTGCCAGCACCTTCTCTGCGGGGGCCTACGAGCAGTACTTC. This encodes CASTFSAGAYEQYF.

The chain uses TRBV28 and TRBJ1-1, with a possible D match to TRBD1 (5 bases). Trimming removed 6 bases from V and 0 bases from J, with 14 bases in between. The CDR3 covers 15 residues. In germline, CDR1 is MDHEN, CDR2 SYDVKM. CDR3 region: CASSQRQGLNTEAFF. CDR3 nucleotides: TGTGCCAGCAGCCAGAGGCAGGGTCTGAACACTGAAGCTTTCTTT.

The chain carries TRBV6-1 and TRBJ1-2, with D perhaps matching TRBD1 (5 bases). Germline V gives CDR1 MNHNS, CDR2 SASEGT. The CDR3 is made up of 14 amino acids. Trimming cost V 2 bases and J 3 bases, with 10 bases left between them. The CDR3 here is CASSELEGHYGYTF. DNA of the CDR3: TGTGCCAGCAGTGAATTGGAGGGGCACTATGGCTACACCTTC.

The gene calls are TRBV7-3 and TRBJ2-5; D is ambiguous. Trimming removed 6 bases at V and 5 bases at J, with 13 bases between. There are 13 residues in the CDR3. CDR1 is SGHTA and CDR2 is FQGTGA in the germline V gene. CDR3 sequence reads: CASSVDFGETQYF. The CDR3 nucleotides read TGTGCCAGCAGTGTAGATTTCGGGGAGACCCAGTACTTC.

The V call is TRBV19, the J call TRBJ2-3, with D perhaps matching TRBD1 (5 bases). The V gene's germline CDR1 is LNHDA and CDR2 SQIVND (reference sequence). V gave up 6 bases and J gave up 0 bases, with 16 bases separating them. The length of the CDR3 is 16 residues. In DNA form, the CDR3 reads TGTGCCAGTAGAGAAGCTGGGGCAGATAGCACAGATACGCAGTATTTT. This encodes CASREAGADSTDTQYF.

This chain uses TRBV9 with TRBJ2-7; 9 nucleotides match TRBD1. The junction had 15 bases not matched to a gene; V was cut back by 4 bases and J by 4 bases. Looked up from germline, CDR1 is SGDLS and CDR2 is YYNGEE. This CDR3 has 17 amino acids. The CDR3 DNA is TGTGCCAGCAGCCCCCCCGGTCGGGGACAGGGAGGTTACGAGCAGTACTTC. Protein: CASSPPGRGQGGYEQYF.

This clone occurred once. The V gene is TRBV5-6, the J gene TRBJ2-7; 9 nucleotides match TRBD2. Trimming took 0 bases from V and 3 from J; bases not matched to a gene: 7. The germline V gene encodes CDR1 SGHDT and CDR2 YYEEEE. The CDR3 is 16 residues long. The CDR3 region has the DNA TGTGCCAGCAGCTTGGACACTAGCGGGCCCTTCTACGAGCAGTACTTC. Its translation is CASSLDTSGPFYEQYF.

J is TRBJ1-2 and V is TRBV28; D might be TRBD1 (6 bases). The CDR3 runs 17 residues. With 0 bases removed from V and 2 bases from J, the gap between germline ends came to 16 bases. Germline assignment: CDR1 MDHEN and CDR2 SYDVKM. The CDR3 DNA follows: TGTGCCAGCAGTTTATGGAGAAAACAGACAGGAAACTATGGCTACACCTTC. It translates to CASSLWRKQTGNYGYTF.

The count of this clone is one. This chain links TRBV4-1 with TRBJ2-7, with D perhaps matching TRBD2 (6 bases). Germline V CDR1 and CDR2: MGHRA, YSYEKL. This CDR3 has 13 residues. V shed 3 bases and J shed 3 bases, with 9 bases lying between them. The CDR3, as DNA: TGCGCCAGCAGCCAGGGACTGAACTACGAGCAGTACTTC. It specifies CASSQGLNYEQYF.

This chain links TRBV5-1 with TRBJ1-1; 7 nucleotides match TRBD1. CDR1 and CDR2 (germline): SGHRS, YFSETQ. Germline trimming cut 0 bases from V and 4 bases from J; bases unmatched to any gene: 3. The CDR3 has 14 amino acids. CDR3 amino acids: CASSLDYRGTEAFF. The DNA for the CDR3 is TGCGCCAGCAGCTTGGATTACAGGGGCACTGAAGCTTTCTTT.

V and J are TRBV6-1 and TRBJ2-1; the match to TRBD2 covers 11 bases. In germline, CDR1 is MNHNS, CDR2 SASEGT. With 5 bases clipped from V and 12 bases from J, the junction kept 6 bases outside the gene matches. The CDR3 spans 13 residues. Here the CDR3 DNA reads TGTGCCAGCAGTTTATCCGGGACTAGCGGGCAGTTCTTC. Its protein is CASSLSGTSGQFF.

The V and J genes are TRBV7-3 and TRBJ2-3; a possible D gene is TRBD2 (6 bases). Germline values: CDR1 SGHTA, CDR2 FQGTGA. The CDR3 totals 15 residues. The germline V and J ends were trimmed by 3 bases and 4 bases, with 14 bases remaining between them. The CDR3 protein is CASSFTGSRADTQYF. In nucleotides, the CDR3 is TGTGCCAGCAGCTTCACCGGGAGTAGGGCAGATACGCAGTATTTT. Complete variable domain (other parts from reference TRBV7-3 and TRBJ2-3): GAGVSQTPSNKVTEKGKYVELRCDPISGHTALYWYRQSLGQGPEFLIYFQGTGAADDSGLPNDRFFAVRPEGSVSTLKIQRTERGDSAVYLCASSFTGSRADTQYFGPGTRLTVL.

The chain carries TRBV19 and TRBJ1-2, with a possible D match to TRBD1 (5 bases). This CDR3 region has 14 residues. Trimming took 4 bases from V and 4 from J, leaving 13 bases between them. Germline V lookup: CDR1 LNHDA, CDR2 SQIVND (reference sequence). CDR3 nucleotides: TGTGCCAGTAGTACGGCGGGGGGGAGCTATGGCTACACCTTC. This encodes CASSTAGGSYGYTF.

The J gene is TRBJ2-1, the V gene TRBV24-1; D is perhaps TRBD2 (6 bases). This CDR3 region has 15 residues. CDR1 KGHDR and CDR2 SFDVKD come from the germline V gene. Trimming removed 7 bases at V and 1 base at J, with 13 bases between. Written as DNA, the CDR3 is TGTGCCACCAGCGGAGATAGCGGTTCCTACAATGAGCAGTTCTTC. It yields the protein CATSGDSGSYNEQFF.

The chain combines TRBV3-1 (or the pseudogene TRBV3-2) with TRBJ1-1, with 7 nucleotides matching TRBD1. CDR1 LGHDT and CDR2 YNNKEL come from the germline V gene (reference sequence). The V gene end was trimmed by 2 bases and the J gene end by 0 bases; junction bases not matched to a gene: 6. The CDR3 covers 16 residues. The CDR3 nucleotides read TGTGCCAGCAGCCAATCACCACAGGGGATGAACACTGAAGCTTTCTTT. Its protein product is CASSQSPQGMNTEAFF.

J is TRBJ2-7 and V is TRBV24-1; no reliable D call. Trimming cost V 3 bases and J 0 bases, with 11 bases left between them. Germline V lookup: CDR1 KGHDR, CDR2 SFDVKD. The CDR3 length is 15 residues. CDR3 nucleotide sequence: TGTGCCACCAGTGATCCCCGACGGAGCTCCTACGAGCAGTACTTC. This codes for CATSDPRRSSYEQYF.

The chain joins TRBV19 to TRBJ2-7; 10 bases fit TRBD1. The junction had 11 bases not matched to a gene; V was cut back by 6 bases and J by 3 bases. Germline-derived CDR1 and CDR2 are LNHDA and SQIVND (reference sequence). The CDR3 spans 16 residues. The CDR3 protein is CASSGSGQGRNYEQYF. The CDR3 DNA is TGTGCCAGTAGCGGCTCGGGACAGGGGAGAAACTACGAGCAGTACTTC. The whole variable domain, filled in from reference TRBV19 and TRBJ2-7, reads DGGITQSPKYLFRKEGQNVTLSCEQNLNHDAMYWYRQDPGQGLRLIYYSQIVNDFQKGDIAEGYSVSREKKESFPLTVTSAQKNPTAFYLCASSGSGQGRNYEQYFGPGTRLTVT.

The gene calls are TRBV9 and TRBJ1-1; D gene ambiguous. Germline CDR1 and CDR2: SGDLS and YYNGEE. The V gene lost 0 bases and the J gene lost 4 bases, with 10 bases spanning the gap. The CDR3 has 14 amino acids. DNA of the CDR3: TGTGCCAGCAGCGTAGACGGGTATGTCACTGAAGCTTTCTTT. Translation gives CASSVDGYVTEAFF.

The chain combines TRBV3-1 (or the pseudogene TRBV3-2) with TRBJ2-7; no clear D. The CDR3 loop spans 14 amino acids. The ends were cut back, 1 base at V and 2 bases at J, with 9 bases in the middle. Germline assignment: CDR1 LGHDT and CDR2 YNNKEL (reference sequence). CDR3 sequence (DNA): TGTGCCAGCAGCCAAGGTCAGGTCACCTACGAGCAGTACTTC. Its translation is CASSQGQVTYEQYF.

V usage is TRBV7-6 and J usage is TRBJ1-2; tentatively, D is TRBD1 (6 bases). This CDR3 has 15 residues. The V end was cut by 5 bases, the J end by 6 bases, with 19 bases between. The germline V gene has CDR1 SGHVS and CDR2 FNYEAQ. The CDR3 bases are TGTGCCAGCAGCCCTGAGTTGACAGGAGTAAATGGCTACACCTTC. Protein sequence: CASSPELTGVNGYTF.

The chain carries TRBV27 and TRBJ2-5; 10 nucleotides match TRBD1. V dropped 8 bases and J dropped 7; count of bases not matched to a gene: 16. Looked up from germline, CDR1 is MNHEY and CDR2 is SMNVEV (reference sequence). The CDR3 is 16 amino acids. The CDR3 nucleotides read TGTGCCAGCCGGGACAGGGGTTCGGCGCAGTCATGGACCCAGTACTTC. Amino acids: CASRDRGSAQSWTQYF.

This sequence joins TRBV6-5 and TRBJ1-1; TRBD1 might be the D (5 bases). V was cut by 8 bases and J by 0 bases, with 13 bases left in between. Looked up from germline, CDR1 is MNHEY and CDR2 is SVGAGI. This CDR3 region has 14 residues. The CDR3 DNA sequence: TGTGCCAGCTCCGCAGGGAGGGTGAACACTGAAGCTTTCTTT. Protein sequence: CASSAGRVNTEAFF.